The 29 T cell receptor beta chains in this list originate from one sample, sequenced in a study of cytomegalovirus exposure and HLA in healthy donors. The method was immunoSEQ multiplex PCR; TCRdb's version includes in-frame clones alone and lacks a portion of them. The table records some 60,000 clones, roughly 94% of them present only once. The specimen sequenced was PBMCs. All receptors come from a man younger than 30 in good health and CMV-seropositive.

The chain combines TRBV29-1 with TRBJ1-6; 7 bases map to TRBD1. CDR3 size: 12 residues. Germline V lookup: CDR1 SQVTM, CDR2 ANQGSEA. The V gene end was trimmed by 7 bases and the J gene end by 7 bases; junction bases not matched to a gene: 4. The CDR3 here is CSAGQENSPLHF. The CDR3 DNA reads TGCAGCGCAGGACAGGAGAATTCACCCCTCCACTTT. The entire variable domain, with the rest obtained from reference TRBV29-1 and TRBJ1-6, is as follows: SAVISQKPSRDICQRGTSLTIQCQVDSQVTMMFWYRQQPGQSLTLIATANQGSEATYESGFVIDKFPISRPNLTFSTLTVSNMSPEDSSIYLCSAGQENSPLHFGNGTRLTVT.

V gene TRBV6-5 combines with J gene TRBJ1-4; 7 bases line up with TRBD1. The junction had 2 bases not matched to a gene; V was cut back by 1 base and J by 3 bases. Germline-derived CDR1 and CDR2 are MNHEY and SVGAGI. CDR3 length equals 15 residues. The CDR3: CASSYLGTANEKLFF. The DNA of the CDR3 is TGTGCCAGCAGTTACTTGGGGACAGCTAATGAAAAACTGTTTTTT.

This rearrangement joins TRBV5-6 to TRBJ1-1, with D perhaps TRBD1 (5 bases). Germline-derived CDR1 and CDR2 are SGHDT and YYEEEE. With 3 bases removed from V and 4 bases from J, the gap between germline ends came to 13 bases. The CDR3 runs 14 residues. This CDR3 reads CASSSDAGSTEAFF. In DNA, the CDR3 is TGTGCCAGCAGCTCGGACGCAGGGTCCACTGAAGCTTTCTTT.

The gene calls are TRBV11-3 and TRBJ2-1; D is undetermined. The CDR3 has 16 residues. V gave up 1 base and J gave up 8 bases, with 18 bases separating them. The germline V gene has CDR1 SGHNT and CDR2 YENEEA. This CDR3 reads CASSLVHVPSVHEQFF. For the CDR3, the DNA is TGTGCCAGCAGCTTAGTTCACGTCCCTTCGGTCCATGAGCAGTTCTTC.

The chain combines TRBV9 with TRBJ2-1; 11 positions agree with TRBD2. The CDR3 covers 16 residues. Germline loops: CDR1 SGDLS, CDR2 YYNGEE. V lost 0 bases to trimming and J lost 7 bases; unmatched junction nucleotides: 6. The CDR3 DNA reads TGTGCCAGCAGCGTAGGGCTAGCGGGAGGCCTAAATGAGCAGTTCTTC. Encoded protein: CASSVGLAGGLNEQFF. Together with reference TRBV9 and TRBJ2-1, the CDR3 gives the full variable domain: DSGVTQTPKHLITATGQRVTLRCSPRSGDLSVYWYQQSLDQGLQFLIQYYNGEERAKGNILERFSAQQFPDLHSELNLSSLELGDSALYFCASSVGLAGGLNEQFFGPGTRLTVL.

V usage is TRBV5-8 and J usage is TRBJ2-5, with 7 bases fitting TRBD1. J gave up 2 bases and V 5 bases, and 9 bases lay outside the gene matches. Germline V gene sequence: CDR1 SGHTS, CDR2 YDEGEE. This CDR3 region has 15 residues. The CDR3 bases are TGTGCCAGCAGGACAGGGACACCGGTGCAAGAGACCCAGTACTTC. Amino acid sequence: CASRTGTPVQETQYF.

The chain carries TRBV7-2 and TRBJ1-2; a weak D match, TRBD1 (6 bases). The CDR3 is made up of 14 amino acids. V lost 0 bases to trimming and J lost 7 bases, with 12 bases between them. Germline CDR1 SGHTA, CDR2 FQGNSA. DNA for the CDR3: TGTGCCAGCAGCTTAGCGAACAGGGCGGGTGGCTACACCTTC. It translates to CASSLANRAGGYTF. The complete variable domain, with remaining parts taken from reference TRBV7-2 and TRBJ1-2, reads GAGVSQSPSNKVTEKGKDVELRCDPISGHTALYWYRQSLGQGLEFLIYFQGNSAPDKSGLPSDRFSAERTGGSVSTLTIQRTQQEDSAVYLCASSLANRAGGYTFGSGTRLTVV.

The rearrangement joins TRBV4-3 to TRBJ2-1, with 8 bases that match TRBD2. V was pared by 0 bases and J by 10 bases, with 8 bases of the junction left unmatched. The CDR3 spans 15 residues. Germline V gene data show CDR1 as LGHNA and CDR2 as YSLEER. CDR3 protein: CASSQDSTGGPEQFF. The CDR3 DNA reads TGCGCCAGCAGCCAAGACTCAACGGGAGGGCCGGAGCAGTTCTTC.

CDR3 in amino acids: CASSTQGKETQYF. The CDR3, as DNA: TGTGCCAGCTCAACTCAGGGGAAAGAGACCCAGTACTTC. The chain joins TRBV18 to TRBJ2-5, with a weak D call TRBD1 (6 bases). CDR1 and CDR2 (germline): KGHSH, LQKENI. The CDR3 loop spans 13 amino acids. The V and J ends lost 5 bases and 3 bases respectively, with 10 bases between them.

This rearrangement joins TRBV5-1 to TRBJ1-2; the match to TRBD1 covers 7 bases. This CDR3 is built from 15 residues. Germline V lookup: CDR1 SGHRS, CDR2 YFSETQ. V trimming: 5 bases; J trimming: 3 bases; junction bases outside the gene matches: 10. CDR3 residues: CASSPGGGGDYGYTF. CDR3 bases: TGCGCCAGCAGTCCTGGTGGAGGGGGCGACTATGGCTACACCTTC. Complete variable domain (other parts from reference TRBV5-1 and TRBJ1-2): KAGVTQTPRYLIKTRGQQVTLSCSPISGHRSVSWYQQTPGQGLQFLFEYFSETQRNKGNFPGRFSGRQFSNSRSEMNVSTLELGDSALYLCASSPGGGGDYGYTFGSGTRLTVV.

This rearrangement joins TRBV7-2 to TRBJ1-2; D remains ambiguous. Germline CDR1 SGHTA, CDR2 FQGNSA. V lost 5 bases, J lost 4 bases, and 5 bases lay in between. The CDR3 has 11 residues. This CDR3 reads CASSPFYGYTF. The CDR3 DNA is TGTGCCAGCAGCCCGTTCTATGGCTACACCTTC.

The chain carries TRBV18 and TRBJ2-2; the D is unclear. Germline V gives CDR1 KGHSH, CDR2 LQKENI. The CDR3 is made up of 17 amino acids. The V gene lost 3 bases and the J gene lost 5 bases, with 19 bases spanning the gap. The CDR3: CASSPRRSSVPTGELFF. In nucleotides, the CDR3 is TGTGCCAGCTCACCCCGCCGATCCTCAGTACCGACCGGGGAGCTGTTTTTT.

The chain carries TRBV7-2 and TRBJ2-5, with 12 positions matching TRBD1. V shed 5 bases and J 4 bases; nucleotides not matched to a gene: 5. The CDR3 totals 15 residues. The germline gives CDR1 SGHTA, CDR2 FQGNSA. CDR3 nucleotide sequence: TGTGCCAGCAGCCCTGGGACAGGGGGCGGAGAGACCCAGTACTTC. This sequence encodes CASSPGTGGGETQYF. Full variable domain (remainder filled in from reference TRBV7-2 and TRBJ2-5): GAGVSQSPSNKVTEKGKDVELRCDPISGHTALYWYRQSLGQGLEFLIYFQGNSAPDKSGLPSDRFSAERTGGSVSTLTIQRTQQEDSAVYLCASSPGTGGGETQYFGPGTRLLVL.

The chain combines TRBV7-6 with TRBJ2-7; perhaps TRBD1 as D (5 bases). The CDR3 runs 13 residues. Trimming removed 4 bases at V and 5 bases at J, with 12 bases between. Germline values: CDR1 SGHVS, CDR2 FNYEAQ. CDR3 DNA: TGTGCCAGCAGCTCATGGACAACCCACGAGCAGTACTTC. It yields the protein CASSSWTTHEQYF.

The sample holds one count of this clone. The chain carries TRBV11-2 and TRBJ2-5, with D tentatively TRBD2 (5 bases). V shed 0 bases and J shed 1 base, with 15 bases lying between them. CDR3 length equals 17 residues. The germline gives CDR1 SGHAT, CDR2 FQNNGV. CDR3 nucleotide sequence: TGTGCCAGCAGCTTAGATGTATTCGGGGAGTTCCAAGAGACCCAGTACTTC. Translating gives CASSLDVFGEFQETQYF.

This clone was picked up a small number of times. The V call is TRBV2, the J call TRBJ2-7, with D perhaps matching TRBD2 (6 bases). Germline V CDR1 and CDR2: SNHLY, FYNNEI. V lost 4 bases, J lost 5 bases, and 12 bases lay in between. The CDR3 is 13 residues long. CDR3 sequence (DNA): TGTGCCAGCAGTGGGAGGGACTTGGACGAGCAGTACTTC. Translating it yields CASSGRDLDEQYF.

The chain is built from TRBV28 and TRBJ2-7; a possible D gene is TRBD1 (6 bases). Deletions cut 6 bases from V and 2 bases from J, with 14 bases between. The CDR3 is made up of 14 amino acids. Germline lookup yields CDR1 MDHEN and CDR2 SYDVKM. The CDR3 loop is CASRGAWAPYEQYF. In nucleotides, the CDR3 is TGTGCCAGCAGGGGGGCATGGGCCCCCTACGAGCAGTACTTC. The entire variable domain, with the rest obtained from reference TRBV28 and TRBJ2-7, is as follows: DVKVTQSSRYLVKRTGEKVFLECVQDMDHENMFWYRQDPGLGLRLIYFSYDVKMKEKGDIPEGYSVSREKKERFSLILESASTNQTSMYLCASRGAWAPYEQYFGPGTRLTVT.

The CDR3 DNA reads TGTGCTAGTGGTTTGCTAGTATCTACTACTAGCAATTCACCCCTCCACTTT. Its translation is CASGLLVSTTSNSPLHF. V usage is TRBV12-5 and J usage is TRBJ1-6; D remains ambiguous. Between the trimmed V and J ends, which lost 2 bases and 7 bases, there was a span of 18 bases. CDR1 is LGHNT and CDR2 is FRNRAP in the germline V gene. This CDR3 contains 17 residues.

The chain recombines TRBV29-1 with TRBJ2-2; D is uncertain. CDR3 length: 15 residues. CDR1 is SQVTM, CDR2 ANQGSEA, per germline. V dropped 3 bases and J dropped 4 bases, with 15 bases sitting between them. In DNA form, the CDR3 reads TGCAGCGTTGAGCTAAGCATGGGCGCCACCGGGGAGCTGTTTTTT. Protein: CSVELSMGATGELFF.

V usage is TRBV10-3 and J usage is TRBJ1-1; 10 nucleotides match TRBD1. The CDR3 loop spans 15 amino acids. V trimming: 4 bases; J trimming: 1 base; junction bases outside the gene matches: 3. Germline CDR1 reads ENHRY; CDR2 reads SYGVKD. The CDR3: CAISARQGANTEAFF. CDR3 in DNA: TGTGCCATCAGTGCAAGACAGGGGGCGAACACTGAAGCTTTCTTT.

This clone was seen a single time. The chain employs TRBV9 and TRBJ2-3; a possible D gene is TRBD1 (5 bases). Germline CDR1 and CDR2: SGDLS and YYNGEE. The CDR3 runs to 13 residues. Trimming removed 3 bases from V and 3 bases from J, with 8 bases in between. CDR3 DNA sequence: TGTGCCAGCAGCGCCCGACAGACAGATACGCAGTATTTT. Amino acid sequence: CASSARQTDTQYF.

The CDR3 nucleotides read TGCGCCAGCAGCTGGGACAGTAATGAGCAGTTCTTC. Its translation: CASSWDSNEQFF. The chain couples TRBV5-1 to TRBJ2-1; 7 bases align to TRBD1. The V gene's germline CDR1 is SGHRS and CDR2 YFSETQ. The V gene end was trimmed by 3 bases and the J gene end by 7 bases; junction bases not matched to a gene: 1. CDR3 size: 12 residues.

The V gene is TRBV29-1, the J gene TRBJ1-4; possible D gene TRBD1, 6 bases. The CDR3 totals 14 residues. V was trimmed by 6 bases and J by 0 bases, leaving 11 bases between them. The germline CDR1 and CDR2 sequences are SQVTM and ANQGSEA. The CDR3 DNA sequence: TGCAGCGTCACGAGGGGGTCAACTAATGAAAAACTGTTTTTT. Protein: CSVTRGSTNEKLFF.

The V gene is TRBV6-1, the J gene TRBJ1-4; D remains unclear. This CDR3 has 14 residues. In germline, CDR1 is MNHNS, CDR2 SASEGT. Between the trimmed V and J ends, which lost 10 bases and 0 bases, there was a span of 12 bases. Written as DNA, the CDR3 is TGTGCCACCTCGGTACAGACAACTAATGAAAAACTGTTTTTT. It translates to CATSVQTTNEKLFF.

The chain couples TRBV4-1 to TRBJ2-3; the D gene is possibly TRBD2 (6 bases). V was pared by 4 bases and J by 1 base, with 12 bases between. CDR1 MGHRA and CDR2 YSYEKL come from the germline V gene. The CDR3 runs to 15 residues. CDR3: CASSPSVLGTDTQYF. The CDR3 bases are TGCGCCAGCAGCCCTAGCGTTTTGGGCACAGATACGCAGTATTTT.

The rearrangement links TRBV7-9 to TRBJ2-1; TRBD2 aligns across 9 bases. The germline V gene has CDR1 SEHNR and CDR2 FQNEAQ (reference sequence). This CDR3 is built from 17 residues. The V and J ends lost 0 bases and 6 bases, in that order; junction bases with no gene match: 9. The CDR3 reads CASSLAVGSGSRNEQFF. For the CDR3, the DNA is TGTGCCAGCAGCTTAGCGGTTGGTAGCGGGAGTCGCAATGAGCAGTTCTTC. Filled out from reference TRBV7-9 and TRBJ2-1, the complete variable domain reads DTGVSQNPRHKITKRGQNVTFRCDPISEHNRLYWYRQTLGQGPEFLTYFQNEAQLEKSRLLSDRFSAERPKGSFSTLEIQRTEQGDSAMYLCASSLAVGSGSRNEQFFGPGTRLTVL.

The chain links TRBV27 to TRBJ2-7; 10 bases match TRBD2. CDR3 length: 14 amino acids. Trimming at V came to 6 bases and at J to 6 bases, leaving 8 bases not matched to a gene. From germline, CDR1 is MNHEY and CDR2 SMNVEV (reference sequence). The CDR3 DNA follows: TGTGCCAGCAGCGTCCTAGCGGGAGTATCCGAGCAGTACTTC. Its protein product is CASSVLAGVSEQYF.

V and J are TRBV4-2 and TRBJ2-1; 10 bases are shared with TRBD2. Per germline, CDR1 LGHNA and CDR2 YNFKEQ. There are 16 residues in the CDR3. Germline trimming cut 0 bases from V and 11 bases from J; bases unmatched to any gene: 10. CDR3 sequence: CASSQDRAGGGQKQFF. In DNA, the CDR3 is TGTGCCAGCAGCCAAGATCGAGCGGGAGGGGGTCAAAAGCAGTTCTTC.

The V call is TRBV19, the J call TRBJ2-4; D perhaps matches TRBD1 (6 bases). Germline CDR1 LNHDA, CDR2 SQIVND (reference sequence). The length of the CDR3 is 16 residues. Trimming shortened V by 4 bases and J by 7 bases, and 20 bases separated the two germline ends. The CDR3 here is CASSRGPGKDNNIQYF. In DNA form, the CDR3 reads TGTGCCAGTAGTAGGGGGCCGGGGAAGGACAACAACATTCAGTACTTC.